There are a few counts of the clone carrying this TCR beta chain. This entry comes from a study of CD8+ T cells in alopecia areata. This CDR3 has 14 residues. Germline V gene data show CDR1 as SQVTM and CDR2 as ANQGSEA. V lost 8 bases, J lost 9 bases, and 13 bases stayed unmatched. After isolation, RNA underwent reverse transcription to generate cDNA as the sequencing template. The repertoire was sequenced with immunoSEQ multiplex PCR; TCRdb's copy has only in-frame clones and lacks some. This repertoire shows over 150,000 clones, under 60% found once; its top ten account for around 12%. Described treatment: oral pan-JAK inhibitor, 5-10 mg twice daily. Lesional scalp punch biopsies and peripheral blood came from alopecia areata patients.

The J gene is TRBJ2-1, the V gene TRBV29-1, with 10 bases matching TRBD2. The TCR sequence derives from a human donor with alopecia areata. The source material was CD8+ T cells sorted from blood, sampled at week 24, from a patient treated with tofacitinib. CDR3 in amino acids: CSTPPGAGGVEQFF. In nucleotides, the CDR3 is TGCAGCACCCCCCCCGGAGCGGGGGGGGTTGAGCAGTTCTTC.